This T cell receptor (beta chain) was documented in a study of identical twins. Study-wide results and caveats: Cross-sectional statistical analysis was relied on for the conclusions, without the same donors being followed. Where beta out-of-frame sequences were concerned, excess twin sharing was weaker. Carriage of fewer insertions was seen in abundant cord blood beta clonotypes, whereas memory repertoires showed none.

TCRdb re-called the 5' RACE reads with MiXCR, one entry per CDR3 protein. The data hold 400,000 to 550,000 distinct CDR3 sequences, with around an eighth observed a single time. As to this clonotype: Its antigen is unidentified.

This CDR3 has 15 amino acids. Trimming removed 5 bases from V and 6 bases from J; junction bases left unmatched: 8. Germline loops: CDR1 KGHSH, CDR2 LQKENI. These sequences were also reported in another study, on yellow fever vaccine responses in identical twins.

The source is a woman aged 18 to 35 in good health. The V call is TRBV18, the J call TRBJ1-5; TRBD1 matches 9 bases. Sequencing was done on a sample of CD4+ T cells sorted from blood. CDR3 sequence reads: CASSSQTGGGQPQHF. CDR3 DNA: TGTGCCAGCTCATCGCAGACAGGGGGTGGTCAGCCCCAGCATTTT.